The 13 T cell receptor beta chains in this list originate from one sample, sequenced in a study of cytomegalovirus exposure and HLA in healthy donors. Amplification used 60 Vbeta primers and 13 Jbeta primers. Some clones are missing from TCRdb's copy, which holds only in-frame ones; the method was immunoSEQ multiplex PCR. The table includes around 150,000 clones, approximately 77% detected once. Sequencing was carried out using PBMCs. Receptors were obtained from a man younger than 45 in good health and CMV-seronegative.

The V call is TRBV7-2, the J call TRBJ2-5; 11 nucleotides line up with TRBD2. V was pared by 0 bases and J by 7 bases, with 7 bases of the junction left unmatched. Germline values: CDR1 SGHTA, CDR2 FQGNSA. CDR3 length: 16 residues. The CDR3 spells CASSLAEILAGGTQYF. CDR3 nucleotides: TGTGCCAGCAGCTTAGCCGAGATCCTAGCGGGAGGGACCCAGTACTTC.

This chain uses TRBV19 with TRBJ1-2, with D possibly matching TRBD1 (6 bases). CDR3 length: 17 amino acids. The V and J ends lost 5 bases and 4 bases respectively, with 23 bases between them. CDR1 is LNHDA, CDR2 SQIVND, per germline (reference sequence). CDR3 bases: TGTGCCAGTAGTGAAGAGATGGCAGGGGCCTACCTCTATGGCTACACCTTC. Its protein product is CASSEEMAGAYLYGYTF.

The J gene is TRBJ1-2, the V gene TRBV27; TRBD1 aligns across 8 bases. Germline V gene data show CDR1 as MNHEY and CDR2 as SMNVEV (reference sequence). The CDR3 runs to 13 residues. The J segment lost 4 bases and the V segment lost 6 bases, leaving 4 bases of the junction unmatched. This CDR3 reads CASRPTGGYGYTF. DNA of the CDR3: TGTGCCAGCAGGCCAACAGGGGGCTATGGCTACACCTTC.

The CDR3 nucleotides are TGTGCCAGCAGCTTGGTAGCCTTCTCTGGGGCCAACGTCCTGACTTTC. This gives the protein CASSLVAFSGANVLTF. This sequence joins TRBV7-3 and TRBJ2-6; no reliable D call. The germline V gene has CDR1 SGHTA and CDR2 FQGTGA. Trimming cost V 3 bases and J 0 bases, with 9 bases left between them. CDR3 size: 16 residues. The full variable domain, completed using reference TRBV7-3 and TRBJ2-6, is GAGVSQTPSNKVTEKGKYVELRCDPISGHTALYWYRQSLGQGPEFLIYFQGTGAADDSGLPNDRFFAVRPEGSVSTLKIQRTERGDSAVYLCASSLVAFSGANVLTFGAGSRLTVL.

The rearrangement uses TRBV27 and TRBJ2-7, with 7 bases aligning to TRBD2. The CDR3 length is 13 residues. From germline, CDR1 is MNHEY and CDR2 SMNVEV (reference sequence). V shed 7 bases and J 4 bases; nucleotides not matched to a gene: 7. The CDR3 nucleotides are TGTGCCAGCATCTCCGCCGGGGGGTACGAGCAGTACTTC. It specifies CASISAGGYEQYF.

The CDR3 sequence is CASSIGGQGGYEQYF. The CDR3 DNA reads as TGTGCCAGTAGTATAGGAGGACAGGGGGGCTACGAGCAGTACTTC. The chain is built from TRBV19 and TRBJ2-7; 10 bases are a match to TRBD1. V gave up 1 base and J gave up 3 bases; unmatched junction bases: 3. This CDR3 contains 15 residues. CDR1 is LNHDA and CDR2 is SQIVND in the germline V gene (reference sequence).

V and J are TRBV10-2 and TRBJ2-1; TRBD2 aligns across 8 bases. V lost 7 bases to trimming and J lost 8 bases; unmatched junction nucleotides: 7. This CDR3 is 13 amino acids long. CDR1 WSHSY and CDR2 SAAADI come from the germline V gene. The CDR3 DNA is TGCGCCAGCAAAAGCGGGGGAGGCGATGAGCAGTTCTTC. It translates to CASKSGGGDEQFF.

The chain links TRBV11-2 to TRBJ2-7; D is unresolved. The ends were cut back, 5 bases at V and 4 bases at J, with 15 bases in the middle. CDR1 is SGHAT, CDR2 FQNNGV, per germline. There are 14 residues in the CDR3. This CDR3 is CASSPNLSLYEQYF. The CDR3 coding sequence is TGTGCCAGCAGCCCTAACCTGTCACTTTACGAGCAGTACTTC.

The rearrangement links TRBV6-1 to TRBJ1-2; a possible D gene is TRBD1 (6 bases). V lost 6 bases and J lost 2, with 16 bases in between. The CDR3 contains 15 residues. Germline CDR1 is MNHNS and CDR2 is SASEGT. The DNA for the CDR3 is TGTGCCAGCAGCGAGTGGACAGCCCTGAACTATGGCTACACCTTC. Protein sequence: CASSEWTALNYGYTF.

The count of this clone is one. The chain carries TRBV2 and TRBJ2-3; 11 nucleotides align to TRBD2. The germline gives CDR1 SNHLY, CDR2 FYNNEI. V shed 7 bases and J 0 bases; nucleotides not matched to a gene: 9. CDR3 length: 17 amino acids. CDR3 nucleotides: TGTGCCAGCAAAGGGCTAGCGGGAGGTCCTAGCACAGATACGCAGTATTTT. This gives the protein CASKGLAGGPSTDTQYF.

V is TRBV19 and J is TRBJ2-5, with 9 bases that match TRBD1. This CDR3 comprises 14 residues. Germline loops: CDR1 LNHDA, CDR2 SQIVND (reference sequence). Trimming cost V 8 bases and J 5 bases; bases outside gene matches: 9. CDR3 sequence (DNA): TGTGCCAGTGGGGGGGACAGGGTAGTGGAGACCCAGTACTTC. It encodes CASGGDRVVETQYF. Full variable domain (remainder filled in from reference TRBV19 and TRBJ2-5): DGGITQSPKYLFRKEGQNVTLSCEQNLNHDAMYWYRQDPGQGLRLIYYSQIVNDFQKGDIAEGYSVSREKKESFPLTVTSAQKNPTAFYLCASGGDRVVETQYFGPGTRLLVL.

This clone has just a few counts. The V gene is TRBV29-1, the J gene TRBJ2-7; 7 bases are shared with TRBD1. The CDR3 runs to 12 residues. The germline V gene has CDR1 SQVTM and CDR2 ANQGSEA. V trimming: 7 bases; J trimming: 3 bases; junction bases outside the gene matches: 6. The CDR3 DNA is TGCAGCGCCGGGACAGCCTACTACGAGCAGTACTTC. It encodes CSAGTAYYEQYF.

This chain links TRBV5-4 with TRBJ2-3; D not certain. Germline CDR1 reads SGHNT; CDR2 reads YYREEE (reference sequence). V lost 1 base to trimming and J lost 4 bases, with 4 bases between them. The CDR3 has 12 residues. The CDR3 sequence is CASSLSADTQYF. CDR3 in DNA: TGTGCCAGCAGCTTGTCTGCAGATACGCAGTATTTT.